One sample yielded the 5 T cell receptor beta chains listed below, sequenced in a study of memory CD8 T cells in hepatitis C reinfection. Sample time point: peak reinfection, 3 to 8 weeks after reinfection detection. No in vitro expansion preceded TCR sequencing of the sorted cells. TCRdb keeps only in-frame clones here, not all; method: immunoSEQ multiplex PCR. The data show 44,000 or so clones, with 88% seen just once and around 1.2% held by the top ten. What was sequenced was naive CD8+ T cells sorted from blood. The receptors here all came from a man aged 18-30 years with hepatitis C virus infection.

This clone was found a few times. This sequence joins TRBV6-1 and TRBJ2-7; D perhaps matches TRBD2 (6 bases). Germline assignment: CDR1 MNHNS and CDR2 SASEGT. V lost 2 bases and J 6 bases, leaving 23 bases between the germline ends. The CDR3 has 17 amino acids. The CDR3 region is CASSESVLAVVYLEQYF. As DNA, the CDR3 is TGTGCCAGCAGTGAAAGCGTATTAGCGGTGGTTTACCTCGAGCAGTACTTC.

The V and J genes are TRBV2 and TRBJ2-4; 9 bases are a match to TRBD2. V dropped 0 bases and J dropped 6; count of bases not matched to a gene: 3. This CDR3 is 15 amino acids long. Germline assignment: CDR1 SNHLY and CDR2 FYNNEI. The CDR3 is CASSEAGLARNIQYF. The CDR3 DNA is TGTGCCAGCAGTGAAGCGGGACTAGCACGAAACATTCAGTACTTC. Full variable domain (remainder filled in from reference TRBV2 and TRBJ2-4): EPEVTQTPSHQVTQMGQEVILRCVPISNHLYFYWYRQILGQKVEFLVSFYNNEISEKSEIFDDQFSVERPDGSNFTLKIRSTKLEDSAMYFCASSEAGLARNIQYFGAGTRLSVL.

The chain combines TRBV7-9 with TRBJ2-1, with 10 positions matching TRBD2. The CDR3 consists of 16 residues. V gave up 3 bases and J gave up 0 bases; unmatched junction bases: 2. Germline V gene lookup returns CDR1 SEHNR and CDR2 FQNEAQ (reference sequence). The CDR3 protein is CASSLPSGGSYNEQFF. Here the CDR3 DNA reads TGTGCCAGCAGCTTGCCTAGCGGGGGCTCCTACAATGAGCAGTTCTTC. Full variable domain (outside the CDR3, taken from reference TRBV7-9 and TRBJ2-1): DTGVSQNPRHKITKRGQNVTFRCDPISEHNRLYWYRQTLGQGPEFLTYFQNEAQLEKSRLLSDRFSAERPKGSFSTLEIQRTEQGDSAMYLCASSLPSGGSYNEQFFGPGTRLTVL.

The chain uses TRBV27 and TRBJ2-2; possibly TRBD1 for D (8 bases). CDR3 length: 13 residues. Trimming removed 5 bases at V and 7 bases at J, with 11 bases between. The germline V gene has CDR1 MNHEY and CDR2 SMNVEV (reference sequence). CDR3 loop: CASSHRGGGELFF. CDR3 sequence (DNA): TGTGCCAGCAGTCACAGGGGGGGCGGGGAGCTGTTTTTT.

CDR3 sequence reads: CASSSGTGNQPQHF. The CDR3 DNA reads TGTGCCAGCAGTTCGGGGACAGGCAATCAGCCCCAGCATTTT. The chain has TRBV27 and TRBJ1-5, with 7 bases fitting TRBD1. The CDR3 sequence is 14 residues long. V lost 4 bases, J lost 2 bases, and 2 bases stayed unmatched. The V gene's germline CDR1 is MNHEY and CDR2 SMNVEV (reference sequence).